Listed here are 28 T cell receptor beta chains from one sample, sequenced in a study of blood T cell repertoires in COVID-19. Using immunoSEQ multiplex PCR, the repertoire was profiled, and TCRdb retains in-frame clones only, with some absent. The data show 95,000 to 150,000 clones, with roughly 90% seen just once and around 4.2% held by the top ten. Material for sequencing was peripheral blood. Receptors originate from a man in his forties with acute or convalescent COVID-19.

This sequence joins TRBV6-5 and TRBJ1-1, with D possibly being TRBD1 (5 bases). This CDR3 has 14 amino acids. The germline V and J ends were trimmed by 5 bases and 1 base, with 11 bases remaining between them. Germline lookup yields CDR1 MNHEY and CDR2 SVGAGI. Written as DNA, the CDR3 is TGTGCCAGCAGTACAGGTTTGGGGAACACTGAAGCTTTCTTT. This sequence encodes CASSTGLGNTEAFF.

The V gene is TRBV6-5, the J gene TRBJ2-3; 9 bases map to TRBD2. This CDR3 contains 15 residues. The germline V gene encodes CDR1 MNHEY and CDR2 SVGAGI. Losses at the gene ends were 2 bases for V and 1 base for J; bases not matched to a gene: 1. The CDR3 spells CASSYGGGGTDTQYF. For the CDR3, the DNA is TGTGCCAGCAGTTACGGCGGGGGGGGCACAGATACGCAGTATTTT.

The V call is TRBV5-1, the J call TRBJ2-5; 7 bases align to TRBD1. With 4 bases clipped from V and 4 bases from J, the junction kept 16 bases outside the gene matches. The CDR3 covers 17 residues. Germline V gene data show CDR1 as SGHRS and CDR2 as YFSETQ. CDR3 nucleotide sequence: TGCGCCAGCAGCGTCGGCCAGAGGACAGGTTCAGGAGAGACCCAGTACTTC. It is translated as CASSVGQRTGSGETQYF.

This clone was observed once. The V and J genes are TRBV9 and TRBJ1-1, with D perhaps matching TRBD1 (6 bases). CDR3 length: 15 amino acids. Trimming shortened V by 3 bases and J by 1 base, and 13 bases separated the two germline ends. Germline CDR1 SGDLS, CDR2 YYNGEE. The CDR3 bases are TGTGCCAGCAGCGCTAGACAGGAACCGAACACTGAAGCTTTCTTT. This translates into CASSARQEPNTEAFF. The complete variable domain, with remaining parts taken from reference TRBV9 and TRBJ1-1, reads DSGVTQTPKHLITATGQRVTLRCSPRSGDLSVYWYQQSLDQGLQFLIQYYNGEERAKGNILERFSAQQFPDLHSELNLSSLELGDSALYFCASSARQEPNTEAFFGQGTRLTVV.

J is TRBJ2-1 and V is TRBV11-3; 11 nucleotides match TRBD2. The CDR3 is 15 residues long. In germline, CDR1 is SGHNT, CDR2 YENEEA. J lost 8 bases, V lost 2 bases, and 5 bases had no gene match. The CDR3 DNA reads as TGTGCCAGCAGCTTAAGACTAGCGGGAACCCATGAGCAGTTCTTC. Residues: CASSLRLAGTHEQFF. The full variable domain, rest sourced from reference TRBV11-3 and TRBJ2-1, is EAGVVQSPRYKIIEKKQPVAFWCNPISGHNTLYWYLQNLGQGPELLIRYENEEAVDDSQLPKDRFSAERLKGVDSTLKIQPAELGDSAVYLCASSLRLAGTHEQFFGPGTRLTVL.

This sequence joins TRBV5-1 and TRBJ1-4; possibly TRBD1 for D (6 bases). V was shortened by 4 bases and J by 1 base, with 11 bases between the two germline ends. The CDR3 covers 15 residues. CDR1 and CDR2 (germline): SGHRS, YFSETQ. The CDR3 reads CASSPGVITNEKLFF. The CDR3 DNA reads TGCGCCAGCAGCCCAGGGGTCATAACTAATGAAAAACTGTTTTTT.

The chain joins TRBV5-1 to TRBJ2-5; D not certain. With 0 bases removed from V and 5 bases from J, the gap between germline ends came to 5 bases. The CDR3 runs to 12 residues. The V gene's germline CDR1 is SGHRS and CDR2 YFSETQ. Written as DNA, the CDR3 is TGCGCCAGCAGCTTGGGGGCGGAGACCCAGTACTTC. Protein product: CASSLGAETQYF. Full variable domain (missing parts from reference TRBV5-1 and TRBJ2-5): KAGVTQTPRYLIKTRGQQVTLSCSPISGHRSVSWYQQTPGQGLQFLFEYFSETQRNKGNFPGRFSGRQFSNSRSEMNVSTLELGDSALYLCASSLGAETQYFGPGTRLLVL.

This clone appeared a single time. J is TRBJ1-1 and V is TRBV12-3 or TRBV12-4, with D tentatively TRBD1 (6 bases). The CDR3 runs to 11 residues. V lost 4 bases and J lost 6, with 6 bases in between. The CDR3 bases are TGTGCCAGCAGTTGGACAGCTGAAGCTTTCTTT. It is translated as CASSWTAEAFF.

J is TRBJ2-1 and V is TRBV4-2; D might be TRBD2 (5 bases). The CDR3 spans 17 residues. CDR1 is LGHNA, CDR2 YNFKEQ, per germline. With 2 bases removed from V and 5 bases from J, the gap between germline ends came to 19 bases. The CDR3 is CASSQPTSLEYNNEQFF. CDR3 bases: TGTGCCAGCAGCCAACCTACTAGTTTGGAGTACAACAATGAGCAGTTCTTC.

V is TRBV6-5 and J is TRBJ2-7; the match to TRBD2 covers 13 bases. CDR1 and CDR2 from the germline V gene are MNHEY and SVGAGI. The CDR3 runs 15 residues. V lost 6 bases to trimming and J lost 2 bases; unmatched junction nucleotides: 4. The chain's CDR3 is CASRAGLAGPYEQYF. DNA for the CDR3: TGTGCCAGCAGGGCGGGACTAGCGGGGCCCTACGAGCAGTACTTC.

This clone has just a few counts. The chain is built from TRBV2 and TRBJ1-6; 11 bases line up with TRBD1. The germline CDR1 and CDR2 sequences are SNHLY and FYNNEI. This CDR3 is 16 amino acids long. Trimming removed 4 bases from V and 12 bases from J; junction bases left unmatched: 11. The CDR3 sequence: CASSAPGQGGRQPLHF. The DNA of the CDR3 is TGTGCCAGCAGTGCGCCGGGACAGGGGGGGAGACAACCCCTCCACTTT. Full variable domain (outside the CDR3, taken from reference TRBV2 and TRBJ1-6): EPEVTQTPSHQVTQMGQEVILRCVPISNHLYFYWYRQILGQKVEFLVSFYNNEISEKSEIFDDQFSVERPDGSNFTLKIRSTKLEDSAMYFCASSAPGQGGRQPLHFGNGTRLTVT.

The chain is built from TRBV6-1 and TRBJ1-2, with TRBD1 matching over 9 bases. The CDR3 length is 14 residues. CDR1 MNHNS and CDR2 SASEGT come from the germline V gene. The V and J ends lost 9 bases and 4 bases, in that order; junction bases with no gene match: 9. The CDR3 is CASTGGPPGYGYTF. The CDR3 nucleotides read TGTGCCAGTACAGGGGGCCCTCCTGGCTATGGCTACACCTTC.

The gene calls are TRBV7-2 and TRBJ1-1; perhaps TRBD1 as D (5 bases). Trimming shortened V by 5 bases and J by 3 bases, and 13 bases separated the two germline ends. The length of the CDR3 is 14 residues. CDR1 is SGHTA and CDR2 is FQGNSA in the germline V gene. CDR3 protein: CASSPWARDTEAFF. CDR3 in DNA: TGTGCCAGCAGCCCCTGGGCCAGGGACACTGAAGCTTTCTTT.

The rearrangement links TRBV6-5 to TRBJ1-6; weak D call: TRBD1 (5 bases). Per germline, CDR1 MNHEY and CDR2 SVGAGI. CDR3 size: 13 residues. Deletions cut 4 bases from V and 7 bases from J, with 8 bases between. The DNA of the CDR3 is TGTGCCAGCAGTTTGGAGGGGAATTCACCCCTCCACTTT. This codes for CASSLEGNSPLHF.

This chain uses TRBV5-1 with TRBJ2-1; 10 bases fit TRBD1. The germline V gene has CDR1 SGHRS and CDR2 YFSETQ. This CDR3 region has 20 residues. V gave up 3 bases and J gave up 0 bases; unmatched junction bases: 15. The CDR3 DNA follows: TGCGCCAGCAGCTACGACCCGGGACAGGGGATTTATGGCTCCTACAATGAGCAGTTCTTC. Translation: CASSYDPGQGIYGSYNEQFF. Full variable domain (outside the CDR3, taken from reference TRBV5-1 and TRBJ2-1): KAGVTQTPRYLIKTRGQQVTLSCSPISGHRSVSWYQQTPGQGLQFLFEYFSETQRNKGNFPGRFSGRQFSNSRSEMNVSTLELGDSALYLCASSYDPGQGIYGSYNEQFFGPGTRLTVL.

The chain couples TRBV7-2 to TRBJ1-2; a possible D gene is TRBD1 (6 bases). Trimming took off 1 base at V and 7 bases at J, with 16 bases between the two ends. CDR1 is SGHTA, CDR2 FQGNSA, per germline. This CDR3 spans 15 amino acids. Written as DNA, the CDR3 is TGTGCCAGCAGCTTAGATCCAGGGGCCGATCGTGGCTACACCTTC. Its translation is CASSLDPGADRGYTF.

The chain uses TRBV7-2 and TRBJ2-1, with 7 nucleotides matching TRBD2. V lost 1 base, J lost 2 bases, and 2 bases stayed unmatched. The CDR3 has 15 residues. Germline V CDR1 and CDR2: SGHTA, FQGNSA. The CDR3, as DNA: TGTGCCAGCAGCTTAGAAGGGAGGGCCTACAATGAGCAGTTCTTC. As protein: CASSLEGRAYNEQFF.

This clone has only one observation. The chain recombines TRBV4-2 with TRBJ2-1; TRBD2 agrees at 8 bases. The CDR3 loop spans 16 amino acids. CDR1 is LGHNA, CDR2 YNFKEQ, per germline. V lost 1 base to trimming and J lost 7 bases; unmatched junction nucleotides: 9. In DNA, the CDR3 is TGTGCCAGCAGCCAAGGGAGGGCGGGAGGTCATAATGAGCAGTTCTTC. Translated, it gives CASSQGRAGGHNEQFF.

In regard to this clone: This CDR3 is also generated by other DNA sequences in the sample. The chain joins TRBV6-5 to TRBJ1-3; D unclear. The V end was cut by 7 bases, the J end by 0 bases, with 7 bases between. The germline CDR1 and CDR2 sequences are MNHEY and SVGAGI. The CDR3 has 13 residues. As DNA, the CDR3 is TGTGCCAGCAAACGGGGCTCTGGAAACACCATATATTTT. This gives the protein CASKRGSGNTIYF.

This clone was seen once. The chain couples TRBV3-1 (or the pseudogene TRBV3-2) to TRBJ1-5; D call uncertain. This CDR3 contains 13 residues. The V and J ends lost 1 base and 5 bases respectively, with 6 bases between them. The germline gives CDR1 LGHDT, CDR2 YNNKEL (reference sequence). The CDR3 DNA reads TGTGCCAGCAGCCAAGGGACTTATCAGCCCCAGCATTTT. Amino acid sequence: CASSQGTYQPQHF.

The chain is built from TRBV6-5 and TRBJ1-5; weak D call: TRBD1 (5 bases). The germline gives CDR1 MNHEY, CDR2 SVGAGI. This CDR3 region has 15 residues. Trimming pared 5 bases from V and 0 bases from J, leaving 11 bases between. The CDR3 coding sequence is TGTGCCAGCAGTCCCTTCAGGGATAGCAATCAGCCCCAGCATTTT. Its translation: CASSPFRDSNQPQHF.

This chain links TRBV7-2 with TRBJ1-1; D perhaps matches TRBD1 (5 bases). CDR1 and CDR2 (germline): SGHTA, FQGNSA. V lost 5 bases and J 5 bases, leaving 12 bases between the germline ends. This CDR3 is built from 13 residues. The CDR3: CASSVRVGTEAFF. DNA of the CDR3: TGTGCCAGCAGCGTCAGGGTTGGGACTGAAGCTTTCTTT.

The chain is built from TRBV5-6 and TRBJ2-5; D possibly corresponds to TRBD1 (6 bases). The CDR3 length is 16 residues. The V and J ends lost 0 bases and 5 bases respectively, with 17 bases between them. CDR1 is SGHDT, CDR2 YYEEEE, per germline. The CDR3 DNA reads TGTGCCAGCAGCTTGGTAGGACAGACACTAGGGGAGACCCAGTACTTC. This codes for CASSLVGQTLGETQYF.

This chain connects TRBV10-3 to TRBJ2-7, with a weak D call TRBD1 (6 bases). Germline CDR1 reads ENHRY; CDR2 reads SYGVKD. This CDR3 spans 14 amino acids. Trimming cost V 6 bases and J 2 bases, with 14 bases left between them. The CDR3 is CAIRSGAGAYEQYF. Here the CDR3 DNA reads TGTGCCATCAGGTCCGGGGCAGGGGCCTACGAGCAGTACTTC.

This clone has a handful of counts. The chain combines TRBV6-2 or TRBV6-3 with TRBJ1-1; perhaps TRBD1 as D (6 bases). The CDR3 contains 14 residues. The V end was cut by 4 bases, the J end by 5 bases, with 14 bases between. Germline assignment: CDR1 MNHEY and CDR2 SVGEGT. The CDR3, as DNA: TGTGCCAGCAGTTTTCAAGGACAGCAGACTGAAGCTTTCTTT. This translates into CASSFQGQQTEAFF.

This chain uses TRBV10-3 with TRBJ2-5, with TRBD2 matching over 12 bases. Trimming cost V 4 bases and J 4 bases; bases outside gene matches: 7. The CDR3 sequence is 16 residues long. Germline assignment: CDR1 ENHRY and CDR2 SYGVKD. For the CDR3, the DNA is TGTGCCATCAGTGCCCCACCGGGACTAGCGGGAGAGACCCAGTACTTC. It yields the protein CAISAPPGLAGETQYF.

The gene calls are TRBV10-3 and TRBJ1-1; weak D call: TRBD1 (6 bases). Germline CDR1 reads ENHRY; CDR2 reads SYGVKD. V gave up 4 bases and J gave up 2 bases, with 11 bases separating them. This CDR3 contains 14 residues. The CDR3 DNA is TGTGCCATCAGTGCCCAGGGGTACAACACTGAAGCTTTCTTT. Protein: CAISAQGYNTEAFF.

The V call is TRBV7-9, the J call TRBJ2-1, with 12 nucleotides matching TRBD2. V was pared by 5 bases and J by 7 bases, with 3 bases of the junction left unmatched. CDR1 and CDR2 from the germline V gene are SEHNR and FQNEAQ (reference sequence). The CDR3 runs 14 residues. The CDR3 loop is CASSRLAGDNEQFF. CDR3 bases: TGTGCCAGCAGCCGACTAGCGGGAGATAATGAGCAGTTCTTC.